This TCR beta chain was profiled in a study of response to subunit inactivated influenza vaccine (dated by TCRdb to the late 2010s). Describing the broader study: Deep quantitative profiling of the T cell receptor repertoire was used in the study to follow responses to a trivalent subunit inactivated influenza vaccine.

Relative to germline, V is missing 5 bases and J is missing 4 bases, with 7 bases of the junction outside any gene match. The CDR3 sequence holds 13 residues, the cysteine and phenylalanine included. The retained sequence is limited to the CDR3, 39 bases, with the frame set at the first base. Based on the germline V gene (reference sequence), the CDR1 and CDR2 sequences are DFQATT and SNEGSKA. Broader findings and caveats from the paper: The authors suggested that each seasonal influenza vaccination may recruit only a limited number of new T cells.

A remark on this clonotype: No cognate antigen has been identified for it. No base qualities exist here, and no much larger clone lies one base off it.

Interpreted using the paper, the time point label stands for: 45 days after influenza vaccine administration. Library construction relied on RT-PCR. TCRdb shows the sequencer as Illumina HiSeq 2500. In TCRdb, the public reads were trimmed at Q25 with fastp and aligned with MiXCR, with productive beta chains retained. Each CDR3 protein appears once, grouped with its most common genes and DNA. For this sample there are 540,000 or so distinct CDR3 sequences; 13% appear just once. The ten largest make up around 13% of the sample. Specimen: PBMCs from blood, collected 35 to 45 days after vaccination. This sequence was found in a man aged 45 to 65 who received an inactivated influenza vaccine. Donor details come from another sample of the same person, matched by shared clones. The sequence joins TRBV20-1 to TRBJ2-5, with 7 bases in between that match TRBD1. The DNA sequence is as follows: TGCAGTGCTCCTCAACAGGGGCGAGAGACCCAGTACTTC. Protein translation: CSAPQQGRETQYF.